This TCR beta chain is drawn from a study of Ad26.COV2.S vaccination and SARS-CoV-2 variants. Overall study: Donor was assigned to the Ad26.COV2.S arm of trial COV1001.

The method was immunoSEQ multiplex PCR; TCRdb's version includes in-frame clones alone and lacks a portion of them. Among 350,000 to 500,000 clones, roughly 88% were seen once, and the ten largest hold 3.6%. As for treatment: 19 received Ad26.COV2.S at low or high dose, single or two shots; several received placebo; per-sample allocation not given. After the first vaccine or placebo injection, samples were drawn on day 63. On this clone itself: The antigen remains unidentified.

Findings of the study overall: Reported post-vaccination CD8+ and CD4+ T cell responses to spike showed substantial breadth.

This CDR3 has 12 amino acids. Trimming shortened V by 2 bases and J by 8 bases, and 7 bases separated the two germline ends. Germline values: CDR1 SNHLY, CDR2 FYNNEI. This specimen consisted of peripheral blood, obtained in a trial of Ad26.COV2.S vaccine versus placebo. The TCR originated in a person aged 18-60 years who received the Ad26.COV2.S COVID-19 vaccine or a placebo. The rearrangement joins TRBV2 to TRBJ1-3, with D hard to call. CDR3 in DNA: TGTGCCAGCAGTGAAAGTTTACACACCATATATTTT. The encoded protein is CASSESLHTIYF. The entire variable domain, with the rest obtained from reference TRBV2 and TRBJ1-3, is as follows: EPEVTQTPSHQVTQMGQEVILRCVPISNHLYFYWYRQILGQKVEFLVSFYNNEISEKSEIFDDQFSVERPDGSNFTLKIRSTKLEDSAMYFCASSESLHTIYFGEGSWLTVV.